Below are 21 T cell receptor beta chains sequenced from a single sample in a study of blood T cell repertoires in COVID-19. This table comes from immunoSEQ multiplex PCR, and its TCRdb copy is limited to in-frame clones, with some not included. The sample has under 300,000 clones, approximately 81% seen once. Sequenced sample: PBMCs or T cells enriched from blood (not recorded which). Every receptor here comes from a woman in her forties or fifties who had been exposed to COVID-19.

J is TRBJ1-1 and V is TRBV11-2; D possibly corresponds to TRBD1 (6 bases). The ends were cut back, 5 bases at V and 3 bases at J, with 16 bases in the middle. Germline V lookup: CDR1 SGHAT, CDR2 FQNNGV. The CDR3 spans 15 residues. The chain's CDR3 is CASSAKDRGYTEAFF. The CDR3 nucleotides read TGTGCCAGCAGCGCAAAGGACAGAGGGTACACTGAAGCTTTCTTT.

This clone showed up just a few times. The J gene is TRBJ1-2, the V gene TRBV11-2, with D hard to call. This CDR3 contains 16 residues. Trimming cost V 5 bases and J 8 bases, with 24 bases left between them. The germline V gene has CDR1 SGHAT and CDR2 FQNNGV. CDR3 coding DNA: TGTGCCAGCAGCCCCATAAATAACCGCCAACCGGGAGGCTACACCTTC. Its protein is CASSPINNRQPGGYTF.

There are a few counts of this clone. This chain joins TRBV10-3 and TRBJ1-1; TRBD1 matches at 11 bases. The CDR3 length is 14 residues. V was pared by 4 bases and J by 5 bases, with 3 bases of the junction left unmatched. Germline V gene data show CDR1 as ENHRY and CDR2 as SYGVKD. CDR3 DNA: TGTGCCATCAGTGCCTGGGACAGGGGGACTGAAGCTTTCTTT. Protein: CAISAWDRGTEAFF.

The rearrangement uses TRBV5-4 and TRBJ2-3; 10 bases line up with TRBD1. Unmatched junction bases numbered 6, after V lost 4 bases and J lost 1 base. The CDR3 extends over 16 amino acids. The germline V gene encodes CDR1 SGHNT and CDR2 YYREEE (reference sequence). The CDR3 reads CASSPRQGAGTDTQYF. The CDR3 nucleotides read TGTGCCAGCAGCCCTCGACAGGGGGCCGGCACAGATACGCAGTATTTT. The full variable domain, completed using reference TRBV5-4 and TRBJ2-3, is ETGVTQSPTHLIKTRGQQVTLRCSSQSGHNTVSWYQQALGQGPQFIFQYYREEENGRGNFPPRFSGLQFPNYSSELNVNALELDDSALYLCASSPRQGAGTDTQYFGPGTRLTVL.

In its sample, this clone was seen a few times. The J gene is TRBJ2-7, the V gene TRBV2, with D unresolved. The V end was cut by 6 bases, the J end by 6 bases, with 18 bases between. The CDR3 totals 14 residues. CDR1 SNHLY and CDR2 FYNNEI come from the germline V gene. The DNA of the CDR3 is TGTGCCAGCAGGAGGATAGACCTACCCCTCGAGCAGTACTTC. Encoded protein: CASRRIDLPLEQYF.

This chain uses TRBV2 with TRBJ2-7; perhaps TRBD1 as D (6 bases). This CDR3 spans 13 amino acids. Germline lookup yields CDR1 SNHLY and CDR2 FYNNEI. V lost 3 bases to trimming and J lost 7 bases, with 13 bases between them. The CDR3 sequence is CASSDRGLGEQYF. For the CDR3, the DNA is TGTGCCAGCAGTGACAGGGGCCTTGGGGAGCAGTACTTC.

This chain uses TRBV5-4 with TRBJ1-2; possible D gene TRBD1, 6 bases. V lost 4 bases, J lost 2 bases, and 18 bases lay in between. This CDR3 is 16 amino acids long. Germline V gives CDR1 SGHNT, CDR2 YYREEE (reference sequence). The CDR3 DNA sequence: TGTGCCAGCAGCCGGGGGGGGCAGCCAGGAAACTATGGCTACACCTTC. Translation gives CASSRGGQPGNYGYTF.

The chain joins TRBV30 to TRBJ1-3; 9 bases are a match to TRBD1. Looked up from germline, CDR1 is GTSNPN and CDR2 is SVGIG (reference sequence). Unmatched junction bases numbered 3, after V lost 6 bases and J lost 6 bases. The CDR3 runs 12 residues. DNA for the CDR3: TGTGCCTGCCGGGACAGGGAAAACACCATATATTTT. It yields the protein CACRDRENTIYF. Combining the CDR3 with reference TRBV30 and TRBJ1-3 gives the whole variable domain SQTIHQWPATLVQPVGSPLSLECTVEGTSNPNLYWYRQAAGRGLQLLFYSVGIGQISSEVPQNLSASRPQDRQFILSSKKLLLSDSGFYLCACRDRENTIYFGEGSWLTVV.

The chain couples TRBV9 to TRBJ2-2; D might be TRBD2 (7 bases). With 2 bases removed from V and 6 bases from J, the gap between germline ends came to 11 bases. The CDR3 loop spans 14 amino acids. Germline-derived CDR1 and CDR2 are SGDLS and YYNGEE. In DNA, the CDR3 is TGTGCCAGCAGCGTTGGGGGGGCCGCCGGGGAGCTGTTTTTT. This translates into CASSVGGAAGELFF.

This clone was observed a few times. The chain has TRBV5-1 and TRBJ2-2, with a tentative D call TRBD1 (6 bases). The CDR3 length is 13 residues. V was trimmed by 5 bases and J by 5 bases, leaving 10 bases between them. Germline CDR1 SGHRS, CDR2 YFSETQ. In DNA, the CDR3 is TGCGCCAGCAGGGAACAGGGAACCGGGGAGCTGTTTTTT. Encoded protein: CASREQGTGELFF.

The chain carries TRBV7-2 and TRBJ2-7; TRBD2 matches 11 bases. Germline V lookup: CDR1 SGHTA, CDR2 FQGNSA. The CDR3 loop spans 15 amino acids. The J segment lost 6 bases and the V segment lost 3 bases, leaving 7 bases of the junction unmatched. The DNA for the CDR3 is TGTGCCAGCAGCTTGGCTAGCGGGGGGCCGGTCGAGCAGTACTTC. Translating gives CASSLASGGPVEQYF.

In nucleotides, the CDR3 is TGTGCCAGCAGCCTGTCGGGGGGGAATTCACCCCTCCACTTT. This sequence encodes CASSLSGGNSPLHF. The V call is TRBV14, the J call TRBJ1-6; a possible D gene is TRBD1 (5 bases). The CDR3 is 14 amino acids. The germline V gene has CDR1 SGHDN and CDR2 FVKESK. V was trimmed by 4 bases and J by 7 bases, leaving 11 bases between them.

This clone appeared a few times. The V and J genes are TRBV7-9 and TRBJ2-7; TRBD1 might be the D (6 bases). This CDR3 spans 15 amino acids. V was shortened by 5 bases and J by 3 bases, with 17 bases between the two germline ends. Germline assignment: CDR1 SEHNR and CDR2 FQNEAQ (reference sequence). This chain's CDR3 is CASSLSRTEGYEQYF. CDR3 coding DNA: TGTGCCAGCAGCCTCAGCCGGACAGAAGGCTACGAGCAGTACTTC.

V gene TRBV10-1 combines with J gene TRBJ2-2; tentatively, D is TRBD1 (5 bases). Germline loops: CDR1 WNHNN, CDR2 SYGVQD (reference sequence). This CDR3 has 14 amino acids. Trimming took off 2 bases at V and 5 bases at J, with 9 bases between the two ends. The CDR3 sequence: CASSEPGWTGELFF. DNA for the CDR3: TGCGCCAGCAGTGAGCCAGGGTGGACCGGGGAGCTGTTTTTT.

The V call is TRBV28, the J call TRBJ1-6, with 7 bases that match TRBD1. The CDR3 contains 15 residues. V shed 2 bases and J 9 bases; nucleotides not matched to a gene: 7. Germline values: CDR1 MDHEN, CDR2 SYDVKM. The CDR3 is CASSLNRGWGSPLHF. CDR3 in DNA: TGTGCCAGCAGTTTAAACAGGGGTTGGGGTTCACCCCTCCACTTT.

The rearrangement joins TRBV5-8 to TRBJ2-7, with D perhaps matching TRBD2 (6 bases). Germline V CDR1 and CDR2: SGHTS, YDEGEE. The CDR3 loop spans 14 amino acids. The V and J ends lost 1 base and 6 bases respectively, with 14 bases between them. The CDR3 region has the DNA TGTGCCAGCAGCTTGATGACGCGGGGTGGCGAGCAGTACTTC. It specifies CASSLMTRGGEQYF.

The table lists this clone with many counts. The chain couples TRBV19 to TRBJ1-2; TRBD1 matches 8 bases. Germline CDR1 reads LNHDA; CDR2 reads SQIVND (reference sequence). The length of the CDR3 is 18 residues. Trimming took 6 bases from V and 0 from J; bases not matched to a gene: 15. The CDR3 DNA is TGTGCCAGTAGCTTACCTAGGGGACAGGCTTCGCCTAACTATGGCTACACCTTC. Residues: CASSLPRGQASPNYGYTF. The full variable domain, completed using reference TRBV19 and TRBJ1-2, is DGGITQSPKYLFRKEGQNVTLSCEQNLNHDAMYWYRQDPGQGLRLIYYSQIVNDFQKGDIAEGYSVSREKKESFPLTVTSAQKNPTAFYLCASSLPRGQASPNYGYTFGSGTRLTVV.

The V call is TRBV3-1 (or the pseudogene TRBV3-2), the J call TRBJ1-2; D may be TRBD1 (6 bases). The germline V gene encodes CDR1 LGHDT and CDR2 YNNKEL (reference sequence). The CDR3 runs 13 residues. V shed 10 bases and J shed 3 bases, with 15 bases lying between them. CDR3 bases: TGTGCCACCGGCAGGGGTAACGACTATGGCTACACCTTC. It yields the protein CATGRGNDYGYTF.

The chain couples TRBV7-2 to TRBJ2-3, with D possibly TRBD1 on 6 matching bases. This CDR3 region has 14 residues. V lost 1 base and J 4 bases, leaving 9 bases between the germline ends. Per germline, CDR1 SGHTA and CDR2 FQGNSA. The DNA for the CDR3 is TGTGCCAGCAGCTTAGACAGGGCAGCAGATACGCAGTATTTT. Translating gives CASSLDRAADTQYF.

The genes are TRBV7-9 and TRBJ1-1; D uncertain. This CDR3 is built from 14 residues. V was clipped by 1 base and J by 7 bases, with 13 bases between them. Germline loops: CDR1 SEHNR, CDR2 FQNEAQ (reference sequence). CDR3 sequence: CASSLDLLRSEAFF. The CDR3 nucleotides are TGTGCCAGCAGCTTAGATCTGCTGAGGAGTGAAGCTTTCTTT.

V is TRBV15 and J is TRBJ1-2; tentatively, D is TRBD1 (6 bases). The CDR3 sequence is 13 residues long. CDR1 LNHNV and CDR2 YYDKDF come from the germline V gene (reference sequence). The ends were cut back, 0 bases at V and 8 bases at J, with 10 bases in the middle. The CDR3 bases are TGTGCCACCAGCAGAGAGTTCAGGGGCGGCTACACCTTC. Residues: CATSREFRGGYTF.